One sample yielded the 30 T cell receptor beta chains listed below, sequenced in a study of shared clonotypes between healthy human individuals. Sequenced by immunoSEQ multiplex PCR; TCRdb stores in-frame clones only, minus some. The sample consists of a few hundred thousand clones, around 79% of them appearing once. Sample: memory CD4+ T cells sorted from blood. As to subset: CD45RA-negative fraction. The source of these receptors is a man aged 30-40 years in good health.

Concerning this clone itself: Other nucleotide sequences in the sample specify the same CDR3. The chain uses TRBV11-2 and TRBJ1-5; no definite D call. Germline assignment: CDR1 SGHAT and CDR2 FQNNGV. Trimming removed 2 bases at V and 7 bases at J, with 9 bases between. CDR3 length: 13 amino acids. CDR3 bases: TGTGCCAGCAGCTTAAGGGTGGACCAGCCCCAGCATTTT. Residues: CASSLRVDQPQHF.

V gene TRBV7-6 combines with J gene TRBJ2-5; D gene unclear. V was shortened by 5 bases and J by 5 bases, with 9 bases between the two germline ends. The CDR3 contains 12 residues. CDR1 and CDR2 (germline): SGHVS, FNYEAQ. The CDR3, as DNA: TGTGCCAGCAGCCCTGGGTGGGAGACCCAGTACTTC. Encoded protein: CASSPGWETQYF.

For this clone: The same CDR3 arises from other DNA sequences in this sample as well. This chain uses TRBV9 with TRBJ2-5; perhaps TRBD1 as D (6 bases). CDR1 and CDR2 (germline): SGDLS, YYNGEE. The V end lost 0 bases, the J end lost 2 bases, and 11 bases lay between the germline ends. There are 15 residues in the CDR3. The CDR3 nucleotides read TGTGCCAGCAGCGTAGACGGGACACGACAAGAGACCCAGTACTTC. Protein: CASSVDGTRQETQYF. Combining the CDR3 with reference TRBV9 and TRBJ2-5 gives the whole variable domain DSGVTQTPKHLITATGQRVTLRCSPRSGDLSVYWYQQSLDQGLQFLIQYYNGEERAKGNILERFSAQQFPDLHSELNLSSLELGDSALYFCASSVDGTRQETQYFGPGTRLLVL.

The chain employs TRBV7-5 and TRBJ1-1; no DNA check was done on the table's D call, TRBD1. TRBV7-5 is noted as a pseudogene. CDR3 size: 14 residues. CDR3 nucleotides: TGTGCCAGAAGCCTGCAGGGCGCGAACACTGAAGCTTTCTTT. Its protein product is CARSLQGANTEAFF.

The chain uses TRBV19 and TRBJ1-2, with D uncertain. Germline V gives CDR1 LNHDA, CDR2 SQIVND (reference sequence). Trimming shortened V by 3 bases and J by 2 bases, and 13 bases separated the two germline ends. The CDR3 runs 15 residues. CDR3 sequence reads: CASSIPLPRNYGYTF. CDR3 in DNA: TGTGCCAGTAGTATTCCTCTACCCAGGAACTATGGCTACACCTTC.

This chain uses TRBV29-1 with TRBJ2-7; weak D call: TRBD1 (6 bases). The CDR3 is made up of 12 amino acids. Germline V CDR1 and CDR2: SQVTM, ANQGSEA. The V end lost 1 base, the J end lost 6 bases, and 10 bases lay between the germline ends. The DNA of the CDR3 is TGCAGCGTTGAAGGACAGGTTGGCGAGCAGTACTTC. This sequence encodes CSVEGQVGEQYF.

On this clone itself: Compared with germline, one end of the junction differs, possibly owing to a read error. The CDR3: CACRKTGTGNFQETQYF. The DNA for the CDR3 is TGTGCCTGCAGAAAGACCGGGACAGGGAATTTCCAAGAGACCCAGTACTTC. The rearrangement links TRBV2 to TRBJ2-5; 9 bases fit TRBD1. CDR3 length: 17 residues. Germline V gives CDR1 SNHLY, CDR2 FYNNEI.

The rearrangement joins TRBV30 to TRBJ2-3; D is perhaps TRBD2 (5 bases). This CDR3 region has 13 residues. Germline-derived CDR1 and CDR2 are GTSNPN and SVGIG (reference sequence). V was cut by 0 bases and J by 3 bases, with 7 bases left in between. As DNA, the CDR3 is TGTGCCTGGAGTGTCGGGGAGACAGATACGCAGTATTTT. Translating gives CAWSVGETDTQYF.

Only a few counts were recorded for this clone. The chain uses TRBV6-1 and TRBJ1-5; tentatively, D is TRBD1 (6 bases). Germline values: CDR1 MNHNS, CDR2 SASEGT. The CDR3 covers 13 residues. Trimming left V 7 bases short and J 4 bases short, with 11 bases between. The CDR3 DNA reads as TGTGCCAGCAACCCCACAGGGAATCAGCCCCAGCATTTT. It encodes CASNPTGNQPQHF.

The chain has TRBV27 and TRBJ1-3, with D possibly being TRBD1 (5 bases). Between the trimmed V and J ends, which lost 5 bases and 1 base, there was a span of 12 bases. The CDR3 is 15 amino acids. Germline V gives CDR1 MNHEY, CDR2 SMNVEV (reference sequence). Written as DNA, the CDR3 is TGTGCCAGCAGTACGTCTCGGGGGTCTGGAAACACCATATATTTT. Encoded protein: CASSTSRGSGNTIYF.

This rearrangement joins TRBV10-3 to TRBJ1-4, with D unresolved. The length of the CDR3 is 13 residues. Germline values: CDR1 ENHRY, CDR2 SYGVKD. V lost 9 bases to trimming and J lost 5 bases, with 13 bases between them. The CDR3 bases are TGTGCCATGCGACCGGGATTGAATGAAAAACTGTTTTTT. Protein product: CAMRPGLNEKLFF.

The chain has TRBV29-1 and TRBJ2-3; D is perhaps TRBD1 (5 bases). The ends were cut back, 4 bases at V and 3 bases at J, with 14 bases in the middle. CDR3 length: 14 residues. Germline CDR1 and CDR2: SQVTM and ANQGSEA. The CDR3 coding sequence is TGCAGCGTTGGGTCCAGGGTAGTGACAGATACGCAGTATTTT. Residues: CSVGSRVVTDTQYF.

Worth noting for this clone: This may arise from a read error, as a much more abundant clone is one base away. The chain joins TRBV7-2 to TRBJ2-7; D uncertain. The length of the CDR3 is 11 residues. Trimming shortened V by 3 bases and J by 3 bases, and 3 bases separated the two germline ends. The germline V gene has CDR1 SGHTA and CDR2 FQGNSA. This chain's CDR3 is CASSFYYEQYF. The DNA of the CDR3 is TGTGCCAGCAGCTTTTACTACGAGCAGTACTTC.

V gene TRBV7-2 combines with J gene TRBJ2-5; a possible D gene is TRBD2 (5 bases). V was pared by 0 bases and J by 3 bases, with 8 bases between. The length of the CDR3 is 14 residues. Germline CDR1 SGHTA, CDR2 FQGNSA. The DNA for the CDR3 is TGTGCCAGCAGCTTAGCGGGAGAGGAAGAGACCCAGTACTTC. This encodes CASSLAGEEETQYF.

V and J are TRBV19 and TRBJ2-1, with D perhaps matching TRBD2 (5 bases). Between the trimmed V and J ends, which lost 1 base and 4 bases, there was a span of 14 bases. The V gene's germline CDR1 is LNHDA and CDR2 SQIVND (reference sequence). The CDR3 is 16 residues long. CDR3 region: CASSIGPGIGYNEQFF. The CDR3 region has the DNA TGTGCCAGTAGTATAGGTCCGGGGATAGGTTACAATGAGCAGTTCTTC.

The chain employs TRBV19 and TRBJ1-2; D remains ambiguous. The CDR3 totals 13 residues. Deletions cut 1 base from V and 4 bases from J, with 7 bases between. Germline V lookup: CDR1 LNHDA, CDR2 SQIVND (reference sequence). CDR3 region: CASSIAGSYGYTF. DNA of the CDR3: TGTGCCAGTAGTATAGCAGGATCCTATGGCTACACCTTC.

The gene calls are TRBV2 and TRBJ1-5; no clear D gene. Germline assignment: CDR1 SNHLY and CDR2 FYNNEI. Trimming removed 7 bases from V and 6 bases from J, with 10 bases in between. The CDR3 totals 12 residues. Written as DNA, the CDR3 is TGTGCCAGCAAGAGGGATGGTCAGCCCCAGCATTTT. Translation gives CASKRDGQPQHF.

This clone appeared many times. J is TRBJ1-1 and V is TRBV28, with a tentative D call TRBD1 (5 bases). This CDR3 has 12 amino acids. Trimming took off 7 bases at V and 8 bases at J, with 14 bases between the two ends. The V gene's germline CDR1 is MDHEN and CDR2 SYDVKM. The chain's CDR3 is CASKPGRKEAFF. The DNA of the CDR3 is TGTGCCAGCAAACCGGGACGAAAAGAAGCTTTCTTT.

V usage is TRBV10-2 and J usage is TRBJ2-2; 7 nucleotides agree with TRBD1. V was pared by 8 bases and J by 0 bases, with 3 bases of the junction left unmatched. The V gene's germline CDR1 is WSHSY and CDR2 SAAADI. The CDR3 is 14 residues long. CDR3 sequence: CASFRGSNTGELFF. As DNA, the CDR3 is TGCGCCAGCTTCAGGGGGTCGAACACCGGGGAGCTGTTTTTT.

This rearrangement joins TRBV7-8 to TRBJ1-5; the D gene is possibly TRBD1 (5 bases). This CDR3 comprises 16 residues. The germline V gene has CDR1 SGHVS and CDR2 FQNEAQ. The ends were cut back, 5 bases at V and 0 bases at J, with 14 bases in the middle. The CDR3 protein is CASSPRAGDSNQPQHF. The CDR3 bases are TGTGCCAGCAGCCCCAGGGCGGGAGATAGCAATCAGCCCCAGCATTTT.

The genes are TRBV18 and TRBJ2-7; 8 nucleotides match TRBD1. Trimming removed 1 base from V and 4 bases from J; junction bases left unmatched: 9. There are 16 residues in the CDR3. Germline CDR1 is KGHSH and CDR2 is LQKENI. The CDR3 nucleotides are TGTGCCAGCTCACCACAGGCTAGCAGGGGGCTGTACGAGCAGTACTTC. Protein sequence: CASSPQASRGLYEQYF.

The chain carries TRBV5-5 and TRBJ2-3; D might be TRBD1 or TRBD2, each matching 5 bases. V gave up 6 bases and J gave up 2 bases, with 13 bases separating them. CDR1 is SGHKS and CDR2 is YYEKEE in the germline V gene (reference sequence). The CDR3 length is 14 residues. CDR3 residues: CASNPRDLTDTQYF. The CDR3 coding sequence is TGTGCCAGCAACCCCAGGGACCTCACAGATACGCAGTATTTT.

This chain uses TRBV7-2 with TRBJ2-2; D is ambiguous. The CDR3 loop spans 15 amino acids. Germline V gene data show CDR1 as SGHTA and CDR2 as FQGNSA. V was trimmed by 4 bases and J by 2 bases, leaving 11 bases between them. CDR3 amino acids: CASSSGPQNTGELFF. The DNA of the CDR3 is TGTGCCAGCAGCTCGGGCCCCCAAAACACCGGGGAGCTGTTTTTT.

The CDR3 DNA reads as TGTGCCATAGGTCAGATCTTGGGCGGGTCCCAAAACATTCAGTACTTC. Encoded protein: CAIGQILGGSQNIQYF. The chain is built from TRBV2 and TRBJ2-4, with TRBD2 as a possible D gene (5 bases). The V and J ends lost 10 bases and 5 bases respectively, with 24 bases between them. Per the germline V gene, CDR1 is SNHLY and CDR2 is FYNNEI. CDR3 length equals 16 residues.

The chain couples TRBV7-8 to TRBJ2-3, with a tentative D call TRBD2 (7 bases). The V gene's germline CDR1 is SGHVS and CDR2 FQNEAQ. This CDR3 has 17 residues. Trimming removed 4 bases from V and 3 bases from J, with 20 bases in between. The CDR3 sequence is CASSSQGIRGRTDTQYF. The CDR3 DNA is TGTGCCAGCAGCTCCCAGGGGATTCGCGGGAGAACAGATACGCAGTATTTT.

CDR3 in amino acids: CSVAPGRGHTEAFF. For the CDR3, the DNA is TGCAGCGTTGCCCCAGGCAGGGGTCACACTGAAGCTTTCTTT. The chain combines TRBV29-1 with TRBJ1-1; tentative D call: TRBD1 (6 bases). The CDR3 covers 14 residues. Trimming cost V 4 bases and J 3 bases, with 15 bases left between them. Germline V CDR1 and CDR2: SQVTM, ANQGSEA.

This rearrangement joins TRBV7-2 to TRBJ2-5; 10 nucleotides match TRBD1. Germline trimming cut 2 bases from V and 3 bases from J; bases unmatched to any gene: 3. This CDR3 is 15 amino acids long. Germline V gene sequence: CDR1 SGHTA, CDR2 FQGNSA. The DNA for the CDR3 is TGTGCCAGCAGCTTACCGGGGACAGGGGAAGAGACCCAGTACTTC. Protein product: CASSLPGTGEETQYF.

This clone was observed a few times. The chain is built from TRBV5-1 and TRBJ2-7, with TRBD1 identical over 11 bases. Germline values: CDR1 SGHRS, CDR2 YFSETQ. The CDR3 is 15 amino acids. V shed 0 bases, J shed 5 bases, and the junction held 4 bases outside the gene matches. CDR3 amino acids: CASSLDWTGGDEQYF. The CDR3 bases are TGCGCCAGCAGCTTGGACTGGACAGGGGGCGACGAGCAGTACTTC.

This clone appeared once. The chain carries TRBV7-2 and TRBJ2-7, with 8 positions matching TRBD2. The germline gives CDR1 SGHTA, CDR2 FQGNSA. V was pared by 2 bases and J by 1 base, with 1 base of the junction left unmatched. The CDR3 consists of 14 residues. CDR3 nucleotide sequence: TGTGCCAGCAGCTTACAGCGGGAGTCCTACGAGCAGTACTTC. Its translation is CASSLQRESYEQYF.

The chain couples TRBV19 to TRBJ1-5; D ambiguous. The CDR3 loop spans 15 amino acids. V dropped 2 bases and J dropped 4 bases, with 12 bases sitting between them. Germline-derived CDR1 and CDR2 are LNHDA and SQIVND (reference sequence). The CDR3 coding sequence is TGTGCCAGTAGTATACACCATCCAAGGAATCAGCCCCAGCATTTT. Translation gives CASSIHHPRNQPQHF.